One and the same sample provided the 19 T cell receptor beta chains below, sequenced in a study of early T cells in non-severe SARS-CoV-2 infection. Via MiXCR, TCRdb re-called the 5' RACE reads, giving one row per CDR3 protein. The sample includes about 94,000 distinct CDR3 sequences, less than 15% seen only once; the top ten take around 2.5%. The specimen sequenced was whole blood. These receptors were obtained from an adult who was a healthcare worker with PCR-confirmed SARS-CoV-2 infection or an uninfected control (not recorded which).

This rearrangement joins TRBV5-5 to TRBJ1-2; D unclear. The V gene lost 3 bases and the J gene lost 4 bases, with 13 bases spanning the gap. The germline V gene encodes CDR1 SGHKS and CDR2 YYEKEE (reference sequence). CDR3 length: 14 residues. CDR3 sequence reads: CASSSLGGSYGYTF. CDR3 coding DNA: TGTGCCAGCAGCTCCCTGGGAGGGTCCTATGGCTACACCTTC. Full variable domain (missing parts from reference TRBV5-5 and TRBJ1-2): DAGVTQSPTHLIKTRGQQVTLRCSPISGHKSVSWYQQVLGQGPQFIFQYYEKEERGRGNFPDRFSARQFPNYSSELNVNALLLGDSALYLCASSSLGGSYGYTFGSGTRLTVV.

This clonotype has more than one count but fewer than ten. This chain connects TRBV28 to TRBJ2-1; TRBD1 is a possible D gene (6 bases). CDR3 size: 16 residues. Per the germline V gene, CDR1 is MDHEN and CDR2 is SYDVKM. V lost 3 bases to trimming and J lost 5 bases, with 17 bases between them. DNA for the CDR3: TGTGCCAGCAGTTTTGTATCACAGGGCCATAACAATGAGCAGTTCTTC. Translation: CASSFVSQGHNNEQFF.

The chain is built from TRBV6-5 and TRBJ1-5; the match to TRBD1 covers 7 bases. Germline trimming cut 6 bases from V and 5 bases from J; bases unmatched to any gene: 7. Per the germline V gene, CDR1 is MNHEY and CDR2 is SVGAGI. The CDR3 extends over 14 amino acids. This CDR3 is CASSRQGQHQPQHF. The CDR3 DNA reads TGTGCCAGCAGCCGACAGGGACAGCATCAGCCCCAGCATTTT.

The genes are TRBV10-3 and TRBJ1-1, with no clear D. V shed 3 bases and J shed 4 bases, with 6 bases lying between them. The CDR3 loop spans 12 amino acids. CDR1 and CDR2 from the germline V gene are ENHRY and SYGVKD. DNA of the CDR3: TGTGCCATCAGTGAATTTTCCACTGAAGCTTTCTTT. Its protein product is CAISEFSTEAFF.

The chain carries TRBV3-1 and TRBJ1-1, with TRBD1 identical over 10 bases. V shed 3 bases and J 11 bases; nucleotides not matched to a gene: 3. Germline V gives CDR1 LGHDT, CDR2 YNNKEL (reference sequence). The CDR3 contains 12 residues. CDR3 bases: TGTGCCAGCAGCCATGGGGGACAGGGGGCTTTCTTT. Its protein is CASSHGGQGAFF.

CDR3 in amino acids: CASRLTGTGGRGTEAFF. In DNA form, the CDR3 reads TGTGCCAGCAGGCTCACCGGGACAGGGGGCCGGGGCACTGAAGCTTTCTTT. This chain uses TRBV2 with TRBJ1-1, with 12 bases lining up with TRBD1. The CDR3 has 17 residues. V shed 6 bases, J shed 4 bases, and the junction held 12 bases outside the gene matches. Looked up from germline, CDR1 is SNHLY and CDR2 is FYNNEI.

The rearrangement links TRBV10-3 to TRBJ1-6; D might be TRBD1 (5 bases). V was trimmed by 3 bases and J by 7 bases, leaving 10 bases between them. There are 14 residues in the CDR3. CDR1 and CDR2 from the germline V gene are ENHRY and SYGVKD. Written as DNA, the CDR3 is TGTGCCATCAGTGAATTTGGGGGGAATTCACCCCTCCACTTT. Its translation is CAISEFGGNSPLHF.

As concerns this clonotype: A much more abundant neighbour one base away suggests this may be a read error. The chain has TRBV5-1 and TRBJ1-2; D not certain. CDR1 and CDR2 from the germline V gene are SGHRS and YFSETQ. CDR3 length: 15 amino acids. CDR3 sequence (DNA): TGCGCCAGCAGCCTGGAGGGAGACTCTAACTATGGCTTCACCTTC. It specifies CASSLEGDSNYGFTF. Based on the CDR3 plus reference TRBV5-1 and TRBJ1-2, the full variable domain is KAGVTQTPRYLIKTRGQQVTLSCSPISGHRSVSWYQQTPGQGLQFLFEYFSETQRNKGNFPGRFSGRQFSNSRSEMNVSTLELGDSALYLCASSLEGDSNYGFTFGSGTRLTVV.

This clonotype was observed a few times. V and J are TRBV28 and TRBJ2-7; TRBD1 agrees at 8 bases. V trimming: 9 bases; J trimming: 3 bases; junction bases outside the gene matches: 13. CDR1 MDHEN and CDR2 SYDVKM come from the germline V gene. The CDR3 has 15 amino acids. CDR3 nucleotides: TGTGCCAGTTTGAGCCCCGGACAGGGAAGCTACGAGCAGTACTTC. Amino acid sequence: CASLSPGQGSYEQYF.

The table lists this clonotype with many counts. The V and J genes are TRBV7-2 and TRBJ2-4; D is ambiguous. The germline gives CDR1 SGHTA, CDR2 FQGNSA. The CDR3 spans 14 residues. Trimming cost V 1 base and J 9 bases, with 13 bases left between them. Here the CDR3 DNA reads TGTGCCAGCAGCTTAGACAGAACCGTCGGCATTCAGTACTTC. Translation: CASSLDRTVGIQYF. The full variable domain, rest sourced from reference TRBV7-2 and TRBJ2-4, is GAGVSQSPSNKVTEKGKDVELRCDPISGHTALYWYRQSLGQGLEFLIYFQGNSAPDKSGLPSDRFSAERTGGSVSTLTIQRTQQEDSAVYLCASSLDRTVGIQYFGAGTRLSVL.

Ten or more counts support this clonotype. The V gene is TRBV6-2 or TRBV6-3, the J gene TRBJ1-6; 7 bases fit TRBD1. The V gene's germline CDR1 is MNHEY and CDR2 SVGEGT. The CDR3 totals 15 residues. J lost 9 bases, V lost 6 bases, and 11 bases had no gene match. The CDR3: CASRVRRQGGSPLHF. CDR3 coding DNA: TGTGCCAGCAGGGTAAGAAGACAGGGAGGTTCACCCCTCCACTTT.

This clonotype was detected ten times or more. The chain is built from TRBV29-1 and TRBJ2-7; D might be TRBD1 (5 bases). Germline CDR1 and CDR2: SQVTM and ANQGSEA. CDR3 length: 15 residues. With 0 bases removed from V and 3 bases from J, the gap between germline ends came to 15 bases. The CDR3 nucleotides read TGCAGCGTTGAAGATGGGGCAGGCCCCGACTACGAGCAGTACTTC. Translation gives CSVEDGAGPDYEQYF.

In its sample, this clonotype was seen many times. The rearrangement uses TRBV7-9 and TRBJ1-5; D call uncertain. Germline V gene lookup returns CDR1 SEHNR and CDR2 FQNEAQ (reference sequence). The CDR3 contains 14 residues. Trimming removed 5 bases at V and 6 bases at J, with 14 bases between. The CDR3 protein is CASSPDLTGQPQHF. The CDR3 nucleotides are TGTGCCAGCAGCCCGGACCTTACGGGTCAGCCCCAGCATTTT.

This chain connects TRBV18 to TRBJ1-5; D not resolved. The ends were cut back, 2 bases at V and 5 bases at J, with 7 bases in the middle. The V gene's germline CDR1 is KGHSH and CDR2 LQKENI. The CDR3 runs to 13 residues. This CDR3 is CASSPSEDQPQHF. DNA for the CDR3: TGTGCCAGCTCACCATCAGAGGATCAGCCCCAGCATTTT.

In this sample, this clonotype turned up many times. The chain couples TRBV5-1 to TRBJ1-1; 8 bases fit TRBD1. This CDR3 is 16 amino acids long. The germline CDR1 and CDR2 sequences are SGHRS and YFSETQ. J lost 2 bases, V lost 2 bases, and 8 bases had no gene match. This CDR3 reads CASSLLPGQDNTEAFF. DNA for the CDR3: TGCGCCAGCAGCTTACTACCGGGACAGGATAACACTGAAGCTTTCTTT.

This clonotype was recorded at least ten times. This sequence joins TRBV16 and TRBJ1-2, with 7 positions matching TRBD1. J gave up 2 bases and V 2 bases, and 2 bases lay outside the gene matches. CDR1 and CDR2 (germline): KGHSY, FQNENV. The CDR3 is 14 residues long. CDR3 in DNA: TGTGCCAGCAGCCAAAAGACAGGGAACTATGGCTACACCTTC. It codes for CASSQKTGNYGYTF.

This chain links TRBV14 with TRBJ2-2, with unresolved D. The CDR3 is 13 residues long. V shed 0 bases and J shed 8 bases, with 7 bases lying between them. Germline lookup yields CDR1 SGHDN and CDR2 FVKESK. This CDR3 reads CASSQDSRGELFF. CDR3 DNA: TGTGCCAGCAGCCAAGACTCTCGTGGGGAGCTGTTTTTT.

V gene TRBV15 combines with J gene TRBJ2-1; no clear D. Germline V gene lookup returns CDR1 LNHNV and CDR2 YYDKDF (reference sequence). The CDR3 extends over 15 amino acids. Trimming stripped 2 bases from V and 3 bases from J, with 11 bases between. This CDR3 reads CATSRSSMDYNEQFF. The CDR3 DNA reads TGTGCCACCAGCAGAAGTTCTATGGACTACAATGAGCAGTTCTTC. The full variable domain, with the rest looked up from reference TRBV15 and TRBJ2-1, is DAMVIQNPRYQVTQFGKPVTLSCSQTLNHNVMYWYQQKSSQAPKLLFHYYDKDFNNEADTPDNFQSRRPNTSFCFLDIRSPGLGDTAMYLCATSRSSMDYNEQFFGPGTRLTVL.

Many counts were recorded for this clonotype. This sequence joins TRBV19 and TRBJ2-3; weak D call: TRBD2 (7 bases). Germline values: CDR1 LNHDA, CDR2 SQIVND (reference sequence). The V and J ends lost 7 bases and 1 base respectively, with 15 bases between them. The length of the CDR3 is 15 residues. CDR3: CASISGEGGTDTQYF. The CDR3, as DNA: TGTGCCAGTATTAGTGGGGAGGGGGGCACAGATACGCAGTATTTT.